This T cell receptor beta chain was profiled in a study of shared clonotypes between healthy human individuals. All donors were Caucasian adults living in Nashville, Tennessee. It was at deep level that the assay was run. An even split of each subset's genomic DNA across several immunoSEQ plates was performed. Some clones are missing from TCRdb's copy, which holds only in-frame ones; the method was immunoSEQ multiplex PCR. The sample consists of about 560,000 clones, roughly four fifths of them appearing once. To note about this clone: This may stem from a read error, because a much larger clone lies one nucleotide away. In the same sample, other DNA sequences code for this CDR3.

The germline V gene encodes CDR1 LNHDA and CDR2 SQIVND (reference sequence). The CDR3 length is 16 residues. This receptor was identified in a woman in her thirties or forties in good health. Some clones in this sample may be carry-over from other donors' samples. The sequenced sample consisted of PBMCs. The chain links TRBV19 to TRBJ1-3; TRBD1 matches 8 bases. The CDR3 DNA reads as TGTGCCAGCAGTATCCAGGGGGCCAACTCTGGAAACACCATATATTTT. It translates to CASSIQGANSGNTIYF.